The 27 T cell receptor beta chains listed next were all sequenced from one sample in a study of regulatory T cells in long-lasting Graves disease. Sample time point: persistent/refractory GD, antithyroid drugs over 5 years with positive TRAb. Extracted PBMC RNA gave rise to the TCR library. Sequencing libraries for TCR beta were prepared with iRepertoire HTBI primers and Arm-PCR of CDR3 regions. One entry per CDR3 protein, called by TCRdb with MiXCR from the multiplex PCR reads. The sample contains roughly 400,000 distinct CDR3 sequences, around 20% of which appear only once. The sample consisted of peripheral blood mononuclear cells (PBMCs), taken when the disease was refractory, from a patient treated with antithyroid drugs. The source is a female donor with Graves disease.

This clonotype came up many times. V gene TRBV6-1 combines with J gene TRBJ1-5, with D hard to call. Germline values: CDR1 MNHNS, CDR2 SASEGT. V was pared by 2 bases and J by 7 bases, with 12 bases between. The length of the CDR3 is 14 residues. CDR3 sequence reads: CASSELPGSQPQHF. The CDR3, as DNA: TGTGCCAGCAGTGAACTGCCGGGAAGCCAGCCCCAGCATTTT.

J is TRBJ2-1 and V is TRBV5-6; D might be TRBD2 (5 bases). Germline CDR1 reads SGHDT; CDR2 reads YYEEEE. This CDR3 contains 12 residues. V was shortened by 1 base and J by 9 bases, with 8 bases between the two germline ends. The CDR3 here is CASSLWAGEQFF. Written as DNA, the CDR3 is TGTGCCAGCAGCTTGTGGGCGGGTGAGCAGTTCTTC.

The table lists this clonotype with many counts. V usage is TRBV20-1 and J usage is TRBJ1-1; D is ambiguous. The CDR3 totals 13 residues. Germline V gives CDR1 DFQATT, CDR2 SNEGSKA (reference sequence). The V gene lost 4 bases and the J gene lost 1 base, with 10 bases spanning the gap. This CDR3 reads CSAKPSTNTEAFF. For the CDR3, the DNA is TGCAGTGCTAAACCTTCAACGAACACTGAAGCTTTCTTT.

Many counts were recorded for this clonotype. The chain recombines TRBV25-1 with TRBJ2-5; D is possibly TRBD2 (6 bases). V gave up 3 bases and J gave up 4 bases, with 18 bases separating them. CDR3 size: 16 residues. Germline-derived CDR1 and CDR2 are MGHDK and SYGVNS. DNA for the CDR3: TGTGCCAGCAGTGACTTCGAGCTAGCGAACGGAGAGACCCAGTACTTC. Residues: CASSDFELANGETQYF. Based on the CDR3 plus reference TRBV25-1 and TRBJ2-5, the full variable domain is EADIYQTPRYLVIGTGKKITLECSQTMGHDKMYWYQQDPGMELHLIHYSYGVNSTEKGDLSSESTVSRIRTEHFPLTLESARPSHTSQYLCASSDFELANGETQYFGPGTRLLVL.

The CDR3 region has the DNA TGTGCCAGTAGTACTACCACCGGACAGCTTAATCCCTACGAGCAGTACTTC. It specifies CASSTTTGQLNPYEQYF. The V and J genes are TRBV19 and TRBJ2-7; TRBD1 might be the D (6 bases). V shed 4 bases and J shed 2 bases, with 21 bases lying between them. CDR3 length: 17 residues. The germline gives CDR1 LNHDA, CDR2 SQIVND (reference sequence).

This clonotype was seen only a few times. This chain links TRBV6-1 with TRBJ1-1; tentatively, D is TRBD1 (6 bases). The CDR3 length is 14 residues. From germline, CDR1 is MNHNS and CDR2 SASEGT. V was shortened by 10 bases and J by 1 base, with 16 bases between the two germline ends. The CDR3 sequence is CATRTEDGNTEAFF. CDR3 sequence (DNA): TGTGCCACCCGGACAGAGGACGGGAACACTGAAGCTTTCTTT.

In this sample, this clonotype turned up a few times. V usage is TRBV5-6 and J usage is TRBJ2-5, with D possibly TRBD2 on 5 matching bases. Trimming took off 1 base at V and 5 bases at J, with 15 bases between the two ends. The CDR3 runs to 15 residues. The germline gives CDR1 SGHDT, CDR2 YYEEEE. Here the CDR3 reads CASSLTLATYETQYF. The CDR3 DNA is TGTGCCAGCAGCTTGACTTTAGCGACTTATGAGACCCAGTACTTC. Looking up the rest from reference TRBV5-6 and TRBJ2-5 gives the full variable domain: DAGVTQSPTHLIKTRGQQVTLRCSPKSGHDTVSWYQQALGQGPQFIFQYYEEEERQRGNFPDRFSGHQFPNYSSELNVNALLLGDSALYLCASSLTLATYETQYFGPGTRLLVL.

This chain uses TRBV29-1 with TRBJ1-1; D call uncertain. Looked up from germline, CDR1 is SQVTM and CDR2 is ANQGSEA. Deletions cut 3 bases from V and 3 bases from J, with 17 bases between. This CDR3 contains 15 residues. CDR3 residues: CSVDRGGYMDTEAFF. The CDR3 DNA reads as TGCAGCGTTGACCGTGGAGGGTATATGGACACTGAAGCTTTCTTT.

This clonotype was recorded once. The rearrangement uses TRBV2 and TRBJ1-1; 7 nucleotides match TRBD1. Trimming removed 5 bases from V and 3 bases from J; junction bases left unmatched: 9. The germline CDR1 and CDR2 sequences are SNHLY and FYNNEI. The length of the CDR3 is 15 residues. The CDR3 coding sequence is TGTGCCAGCAGTAAGACAGGGACCCCTGACACTGAAGCTTTCTTT. This gives the protein CASSKTGTPDTEAFF.

The table lists this clonotype with many counts. The J gene is TRBJ1-1, the V gene TRBV6-1, with D possibly being TRBD1 (5 bases). Germline V gene data show CDR1 as MNHNS and CDR2 as SASEGT. Trimming took off 5 bases at V and 3 bases at J, with 10 bases between the two ends. This CDR3 contains 13 residues. CDR3 loop: CASSRGQHTEAFF. CDR3 DNA: TGTGCCAGCAGTAGGGGCCAACACACTGAAGCTTTCTTT.

A remark on this clonotype: This may be a read error, as it is one base from a much larger clone. The chain couples TRBV15 to TRBJ2-5; TRBD1 agrees at 7 bases. Germline values: CDR1 LNHNV, CDR2 YYDKDF (reference sequence). The CDR3 has 15 amino acids. The CDR3 spells CAASRVRGMGETQYF. CDR3 bases: TGTGCCGCCAGCAGGGTCAGGGGGATGGGGGAGACCCAGTACTTC.

This clonotype was detected ten times or more. The chain couples TRBV28 to TRBJ2-7; D is undetermined. Germline values: CDR1 MDHEN, CDR2 SYDVKM. V was trimmed by 6 bases and J by 2 bases, leaving 17 bases between them. The CDR3 totals 15 residues. CDR3 sequence (DNA): TGTGCCAGCAGAGCCCTATTTTGGGCCACCTACGAGCAGTACTTC. Protein: CASRALFWATYEQYF.

This clonotype was recorded a few times. The V and J genes are TRBV4-1 and TRBJ2-7, with 9 bases fitting TRBD2. Germline CDR1 reads MGHRA; CDR2 reads YSYEKL. This CDR3 contains 19 residues. V lost 2 bases to trimming and J lost 5 bases; unmatched junction nucleotides: 19. The CDR3 nucleotides are TGCGCCAGCAGCCAATACCAGGGAAAGGTGGTAGCGGGAGATCACGAGCAGTACTTC. Protein product: CASSQYQGKVVAGDHEQYF.

This clonotype was counted many times. The V gene is TRBV10-3, the J gene TRBJ2-7; 10 positions agree with TRBD1. CDR3 length: 13 residues. J gave up 5 bases and V 7 bases, and 5 bases lay outside the gene matches. CDR1 is ENHRY and CDR2 is SYGVKD in the germline V gene. The CDR3, as DNA: TGTGCCATCAATCCGGGACAGGGGCACGAGCAGTACTTC. Amino acids: CAINPGQGHEQYF.

The sample holds many counts of this clonotype. The chain is built from TRBV18 and TRBJ2-5, with D maybe TRBD2 (6 bases). CDR3 length: 15 amino acids. The V end lost 3 bases, the J end lost 2 bases, and 13 bases lay between the germline ends. The germline CDR1 and CDR2 sequences are KGHSH and LQKENI. CDR3 protein: CASSPLMGGQETQYF. Here the CDR3 DNA reads TGTGCCAGCTCACCCCTCATGGGAGGACAAGAGACCCAGTACTTC.

This clonotype has just a few counts. V and J are TRBV15 and TRBJ2-5; TRBD1 is a possible D gene (6 bases). V gave up 0 bases and J gave up 2 bases, with 10 bases separating them. CDR3 length: 15 amino acids. Germline CDR1 is LNHNV and CDR2 is YYDKDF (reference sequence). CDR3 sequence (DNA): TGTGCCACCAGCAGAGATCGGGACACACAAGAGACCCAGTACTTC. It encodes CATSRDRDTQETQYF.

This clonotype was detected ten times or more. This rearrangement joins TRBV11-2 to TRBJ2-5, with 9 bases matching TRBD2. The CDR3 is 17 residues long. The V and J ends lost 4 bases and 4 bases, in that order; junction bases with no gene match: 13. Germline CDR1 SGHAT, CDR2 FQNNGV. The DNA of the CDR3 is TGTGCCAGCAGCTCTGACTATAGCGGGAGCATGGCAGAGACCCAGTACTTC. Its protein is CASSSDYSGSMAETQYF.

This clonotype came up a few times. The gene calls are TRBV5-1 and TRBJ2-4; 10 bases are shared with TRBD1. Germline trimming cut 4 bases from V and 3 bases from J; bases unmatched to any gene: 16. CDR1 SGHRS and CDR2 YFSETQ come from the germline V gene. CDR3 length: 19 amino acids. This CDR3 reads CASSVRDRGIGAGKNIQYF. In DNA form, the CDR3 reads TGCGCCAGCAGCGTCCGGGACAGGGGAATTGGTGCCGGCAAAAACATTCAGTACTTC.

This clonotype was seen a few times. The chain has TRBV19 and TRBJ2-2; 7 nucleotides align to TRBD2. This CDR3 is built from 16 residues. The ends lost 4 bases at V and 2 bases at J; junction bases unmatched: 7. Per germline, CDR1 LNHDA and CDR2 SQIVND (reference sequence). This CDR3 reads CASSKVTSRNTGELFF. CDR3 sequence (DNA): TGTGCCAGTAGTAAGGTGACTAGCAGAAACACCGGGGAGCTGTTTTTT. Using reference TRBV19 and TRBJ2-2 for the parts outside the CDR3, the full variable domain is DGGITQSPKYLFRKEGQNVTLSCEQNLNHDAMYWYRQDPGQGLRLIYYSQIVNDFQKGDIAEGYSVSREKKESFPLTVTSAQKNPTAFYLCASSKVTSRNTGELFFGEGSRLTVL.

This clonotype appeared a few times. The rearrangement joins TRBV20-1 to TRBJ2-7, with 10 bases aligning to TRBD2. The CDR3 sequence is 15 residues long. The ends lost 5 bases at V and 4 bases at J; junction bases unmatched: 11. Germline lookup yields CDR1 DFQATT and CDR2 SNEGSKA (reference sequence). CDR3 DNA: TGCAGTGCTTCCACTCTGCTAGCGGGAGAATACGAGCAGTACTTC. This translates into CSASTLLAGEYEQYF.

This clonotype was detected ten times or more. The V call is TRBV20-1, the J call TRBJ2-5, with D possibly being TRBD2 (6 bases). In germline, CDR1 is DFQATT, CDR2 SNEGSKA (reference sequence). Trimming shortened V by 5 bases and J by 5 bases, and 12 bases separated the two germline ends. This CDR3 has 12 amino acids. CDR3 in DNA: TGCAGTGCTGGGACGGAGGGGGAGACCCAGTACTTC. It encodes CSAGTEGETQYF.

This clonotype was detected many times. The rearrangement uses TRBV28 and TRBJ1-2; D is ambiguous. There are 14 residues in the CDR3. The V gene's germline CDR1 is MDHEN and CDR2 SYDVKM. Trimming shortened V by 2 bases and J by 3 bases, and 10 bases separated the two germline ends. CDR3: CASSLGGVDYGYTF. The DNA of the CDR3 is TGTGCCAGCAGTTTAGGTGGGGTGGACTATGGCTACACCTTC.

This chain uses TRBV12-3 or TRBV12-4 with TRBJ2-3, with 12 positions matching TRBD2. V was pared by 5 bases and J by 8 bases, with 11 bases of the junction left unmatched. The CDR3 sequence is 16 residues long. CDR3 nucleotide sequence: TGTGCCAGCAGTGGTCAAGGACTAGCGGGATCGCTTACGCAGTATTTT. Protein: CASSGQGLAGSLTQYF.

In its sample, this clonotype was seen many times. The chain recombines TRBV20-1 with TRBJ1-1, with D unresolved. The CDR3 covers 11 residues. CDR1 and CDR2 (germline): DFQATT, SNEGSKA (reference sequence). V lost 4 bases and J lost 10, with 13 bases in between. The CDR3 DNA sequence: TGCAGTGCTAACAGACATCTGGGAGCTTTCTTT. Its translation: CSANRHLGAFF.

This clonotype was observed a handful of times. This chain connects TRBV29-1 to TRBJ1-4, with D hard to call. The CDR3 runs 11 residues. Germline CDR1 and CDR2: SQVTM and ANQGSEA. The germline V and J ends were trimmed by 4 bases and 16 bases, with 16 bases remaining between them. DNA of the CDR3: TGCAGCGTTGTCGATGCTAGACAAGCGTTTTTT. Protein sequence: CSVVDARQAFF. Looking up the rest from reference TRBV29-1 and TRBJ1-4 gives the full variable domain: SAVISQKPSRDICQRGTSLTIQCQVDSQVTMMFWYRQQPGQSLTLIATANQGSEATYESGFVIDKFPISRPNLTFSTLTVSNMSPEDSSIYLCSVVDARQAFFGSGTQLSVL.

This clonotype has just a few counts. V usage is TRBV20-1 and J usage is TRBJ1-6; 7 bases are shared with TRBD1. The V segment lost 4 bases and the J segment 4 bases; nucleotides outside the gene matches: 4. The CDR3 has 14 residues. The germline CDR1 and CDR2 sequences are DFQATT and SNEGSKA (reference sequence). The CDR3: CSAKVGQYNSPLHF. CDR3 nucleotides: TGCAGTGCTAAGGTGGGACAGTATAATTCACCCCTCCACTTT.

A few counts support this clonotype. The chain employs TRBV27 and TRBJ2-2, with TRBD2 matching 12 bases. CDR3 length: 15 amino acids. Per the germline V gene, CDR1 is MNHEY and CDR2 is SMNVEV (reference sequence). V shed 6 bases and J 7 bases; nucleotides not matched to a gene: 6. The CDR3: CASSRLAGVGGELFF. In nucleotides, the CDR3 is TGTGCCAGCAGCCGACTAGCGGGAGTTGGCGGGGAGCTGTTTTTT.